The sequence of this T cell receptor (beta chain) was determined in a study of T cells in localized non-small cell lung cancer. The study's findings and limits: Among the top 100 tumor clones, a median about 60 appeared in adjacent lung. There was higher T cell clonality in uninvolved adjacent lung than in tumor, and it was highest there. Sequence data derive from only one tumor region, so heterogeneity remains possible. Longer overall survival associated with higher blood T cell density; shorter survival with higher adjacent-lung clonality.

The data were produced by immunoSEQ multiplex PCR, yet TCRdb's version contains in-frame clones alone and is incomplete. Here the sample spans under 150,000 clones, 70% to 90% being singletons. This CDR3 has 12 residues. Per germline, CDR1 MNHEY and CDR2 SMNVEV (reference sequence). Trimming removed 6 bases from V and 6 bases from J; junction bases left unmatched: 4. Concerning this clone: Its antigen remains unidentified.

The genes are TRBV27 and TRBJ2-7; 8 bases are shared with TRBD1. The specimen comprised peripheral blood, sampled before any cancer treatment. This sequence was found in a female donor of 60 years or more with stage I lung adenocarcinoma. The CDR3 nucleotides read TGTGCCAGCAGGGACAGGGTAGGCGAGCAGTACTTC. Its protein product is CASRDRVGEQYF.